Presented here are 32 T cell receptor beta chains from one specimen sequenced in a study of T cell repertoires in cytomegalovirus infection. TCRdb independently ran MiXCR on the reads; one entry per CDR3 protein. The table lists fewer than 350,000 distinct CDR3 sequences, over 7.5% of them singletons. Sequencing input: PBMCs. These receptors originate from a human donor in good health (CMV status not recorded). Some clones in this sample may be carry-over from other donors' samples.

This chain links TRBV7-2 with TRBJ2-3, with 10 bases that match TRBD2. This CDR3 has 17 residues. Germline CDR1 and CDR2: SGHTA and FQGNSA. Germline trimming cut 0 bases from V and 6 bases from J; bases unmatched to any gene: 9. The CDR3 DNA reads TGTGCCAGCAGCTTAGCAGGTGGCCTAGCGGGGGAGGATACGCAGTATTTT. Translated, it gives CASSLAGGLAGEDTQYF.

This clonotype was seen ten or more times. This chain links TRBV19 with TRBJ2-2; 8 bases are a match to TRBD2. The junction had 4 bases not matched to a gene; V was cut back by 3 bases and J by 4 bases. Per germline, CDR1 LNHDA and CDR2 SQIVND (reference sequence). CDR3 length: 15 residues. The CDR3 spells CASSIFGRGTGELFF. The DNA for the CDR3 is TGTGCCAGTAGTATCTTCGGGAGGGGCACCGGGGAGCTGTTTTTT. The full variable domain, completed using reference TRBV19 and TRBJ2-2, is DGGITQSPKYLFRKEGQNVTLSCEQNLNHDAMYWYRQDPGQGLRLIYYSQIVNDFQKGDIAEGYSVSREKKESFPLTVTSAQKNPTAFYLCASSIFGRGTGELFFGEGSRLTVL.

This clonotype was recorded at least ten times. This chain joins TRBV30 and TRBJ2-2; D gene unclear. With 2 bases removed from V and 0 bases from J, the gap between germline ends came to 10 bases. This CDR3 is built from 15 residues. Germline CDR1 and CDR2: GTSNPN and SVGIG (reference sequence). In DNA form, the CDR3 reads TGTGCCTGGAGTAGGCTAGGGACGAACACCGGGGAGCTGTTTTTT. This encodes CAWSRLGTNTGELFF.

The V and J genes are TRBV4-2 and TRBJ2-3; no clear D. Germline-derived CDR1 and CDR2 are LGHNA and YNFKEQ. The V and J ends lost 0 bases and 0 bases respectively, with 13 bases between them. This CDR3 has 17 amino acids. The CDR3 nucleotides read TGTGCCAGCAGCCAAGATCTCGAGAGGTCTAGCACAGATACGCAGTATTTT. Protein: CASSQDLERSSTDTQYF.

This clonotype came up many times. The chain recombines TRBV12-3 or TRBV12-4 with TRBJ1-2, with 7 bases fitting TRBD1. CDR3 length: 13 amino acids. The trim removed 5 bases at V and 4 bases at J, leaving 4 bases unmatched. Written as DNA, the CDR3 is TGTGCCAGCAGTCGACAGGGCGCCTATGGCTACACCTTC. Protein sequence: CASSRQGAYGYTF.

The chain combines TRBV20-1 with TRBJ2-1, with 10 bases identical to TRBD1. Germline loops: CDR1 DFQATT, CDR2 SNEGSKA (reference sequence). The J segment lost 6 bases and the V segment lost 6 bases, leaving 8 bases of the junction unmatched. This CDR3 region has 14 residues. CDR3 sequence: CSAFGQGVVNEQFF. In DNA, the CDR3 is TGCAGTGCCTTCGGACAGGGGGTTGTCAATGAGCAGTTCTTC.

About this clonotype: One end of the junction does not line up with germline, which may come from a read error. J is TRBJ2-7 and V is TRBV11-1, with no clear D. The CDR3 totals 13 residues. CDR1 is SGHAT and CDR2 is FQDESV in the germline V gene (reference sequence). The CDR3 sequence: CASSLNSQYEQCF. CDR3 in DNA: TGTGCCAGCAGCTTGAACAGCCAGTACGAGCAGTGCTTC.

This clonotype was found many times. CDR3 DNA: TGTGCCAGCAGTGGCGGGGCTAGAGATCAGCCCCAGCATTTT. Protein product: CASSGGARDQPQHF. The gene calls are TRBV12-3 or TRBV12-4 and TRBJ1-5, with D possibly being TRBD1 (5 bases). The CDR3 loop spans 14 amino acids. V was pared by 5 bases and J by 5 bases, with 13 bases between.

This clonotype has more than one count but fewer than ten. CDR3 DNA: TGTGCCAGTAGACCGACAGTCCTGTTGAACACTGAAGCTTTCTTT. The encoded protein is CASRPTVLLNTEAFF. This chain uses TRBV19 with TRBJ1-1; a possible D gene is TRBD1 (5 bases). CDR1 and CDR2 (germline): LNHDA, SQIVND (reference sequence). The CDR3 is 15 residues long. The ends were cut back, 6 bases at V and 0 bases at J, with 14 bases in the middle.

This sequence joins TRBV12-3 or TRBV12-4 and TRBJ1-2, with unresolved D. The CDR3 totals 15 residues. Deletions cut 7 bases from V and 4 bases from J, with 19 bases between. CDR3 DNA: TGTGCCAGCACCTATCGACGAGTCGGTGGCTATGGCTACACCTTC. This translates into CASTYRRVGGYGYTF.

This chain uses TRBV4-2 with TRBJ2-6, with D maybe TRBD1 (5 bases). V lost 3 bases and J lost 2, with 17 bases in between. Germline CDR1 and CDR2: LGHNA and YNFKEQ. The CDR3 contains 18 residues. Written as DNA, the CDR3 is TGTGCCAGCAGCCAGCTGCAGGGCAAAGACGCTGGGGCCAACGTCCTGACTTTC. It yields the protein CASSQLQGKDAGANVLTF.

The rearrangement joins TRBV24-1 to TRBJ2-6; D remains ambiguous. Germline assignment: CDR1 KGHDR and CDR2 SFDVKD. Between the trimmed V and J ends, which lost 9 bases and 0 bases, there was a span of 17 bases. The CDR3 extends over 17 amino acids. The CDR3 reads CATWLRQPPSGANVLTF. CDR3 nucleotide sequence: TGTGCCACCTGGCTCAGGCAGCCTCCCTCTGGGGCCAACGTCCTGACTTTC.

This clonotype was seen at least ten times. The chain joins TRBV14 to TRBJ2-7; 9 positions agree with TRBD1. Germline V gene lookup returns CDR1 SGHDN and CDR2 FVKESK. This CDR3 comprises 13 residues. V gave up 8 bases and J gave up 5 bases; unmatched junction bases: 7. DNA for the CDR3: TGTGCCAGCCGTAGGACAGGGGTCCACGAGCAGTACTTC. As protein: CASRRTGVHEQYF.

This clonotype was counted only a few times. The chain employs TRBV19 and TRBJ1-5; 8 bases agree with TRBD1. Germline values: CDR1 LNHDA, CDR2 SQIVND (reference sequence). The CDR3 runs 16 residues. V lost 5 bases to trimming and J lost 0 bases; unmatched junction nucleotides: 6. CDR3 in DNA: TGTGCCAGTAGTCTGGGACAGGAATATAGCAATCAGCCCCAGCATTTT. It translates to CASSLGQEYSNQPQHF.

In this sample, this clonotype turned up a few times. V usage is TRBV5-1 and J usage is TRBJ2-1; 14 nucleotides agree with TRBD2. The CDR3 length is 18 residues. Germline CDR1 reads SGHRS; CDR2 reads YFSETQ. Losses at the gene ends were 5 bases for V and 4 bases for J; bases not matched to a gene: 11. The CDR3 region is CASRTGTSGSTKYNEQFF. The CDR3 nucleotides read TGCGCCAGCAGAACGGGGACTAGCGGGAGTACTAAATACAATGAGCAGTTCTTC. Supplemented by reference TRBV5-1 and TRBJ2-1, the full variable domain reads KAGVTQTPRYLIKTRGQQVTLSCSPISGHRSVSWYQQTPGQGLQFLFEYFSETQRNKGNFPGRFSGRQFSNSRSEMNVSTLELGDSALYLCASRTGTSGSTKYNEQFFGPGTRLTVL.

This clonotype was counted ten times or more. The chain uses TRBV7-9 and TRBJ1-5; a weak D match, TRBD1 (5 bases). Germline V gene sequence: CDR1 SEHNR, CDR2 FQNEAQ (reference sequence). The V end lost 5 bases, the J end lost 3 bases, and 20 bases lay between the germline ends. This CDR3 spans 17 amino acids. The CDR3 loop is CASSRPPPQDNNQPQHF. The CDR3 region has the DNA TGTGCCAGCAGCCGACCCCCTCCACAGGACAACAATCAGCCCCAGCATTTT.

The genes are TRBV12-3 or TRBV12-4 and TRBJ2-7, with D perhaps TRBD2 (6 bases). V lost 2 bases and J 2 bases, leaving 16 bases between the germline ends. The CDR3 spans 16 residues. CDR3 loop: CASSLSTSGLPYEQYF. Here the CDR3 DNA reads TGTGCCAGCAGTTTATCGACTAGTGGGTTACCCTACGAGCAGTACTTC.

In its sample, this clonotype was seen many times. The V and J genes are TRBV4-2 and TRBJ2-7; 12 bases are shared with TRBD2. Germline values: CDR1 LGHNA, CDR2 YNFKEQ. The CDR3 runs 16 residues. J gave up 2 bases and V 4 bases, and 6 bases lay outside the gene matches. The CDR3 sequence is CASSPWTSGAAYEQYF. The CDR3 DNA sequence: TGTGCCAGCAGCCCTTGGACTAGCGGGGCGGCCTACGAGCAGTACTTC.

The CDR3 region has the DNA TGTGCCAGCAGCCCCTGGCAGGGGGAGGCTGAAGCTTTCTTT. Amino acid sequence: CASSPWQGEAEAFF. V usage is TRBV7-9 and J usage is TRBJ1-1; 7 bases line up with TRBD1. Per germline, CDR1 SEHNR and CDR2 FQNEAQ (reference sequence). The length of the CDR3 is 14 residues. V trimming: 5 bases; J trimming: 6 bases; junction bases outside the gene matches: 9.

This clonotype was counted a few times. The rearrangement links TRBV12-3 or TRBV12-4 to TRBJ2-7; 7 nucleotides line up with TRBD1. The V segment lost 6 bases and the J segment 5 bases; nucleotides outside the gene matches: 10. The CDR3 has 14 amino acids. For the CDR3, the DNA is TGTGCCAGCAGACCCAGACAGGGTCCCGACGAGCAGTACTTC. Translation: CASRPRQGPDEQYF.

This clonotype was observed many times. The chain links TRBV6-2 or TRBV6-3 to TRBJ2-1; 7 nucleotides align to TRBD2. From germline, CDR1 is MNHEY and CDR2 SVGEGT. CDR3 length: 15 residues. Losses at the gene ends were 8 bases for V and 4 bases for J; bases not matched to a gene: 11. The CDR3 loop reads CASGSLADTYNEQFF. CDR3 DNA sequence: TGTGCCAGCGGCTCTCTAGCGGACACTTACAATGAGCAGTTCTTC.

This clonotype was recorded a few times. This sequence joins TRBV15 and TRBJ2-6; no definite D call. Germline CDR1 is LNHNV and CDR2 is YYDKDF (reference sequence). With 0 bases removed from V and 4 bases from J, the gap between germline ends came to 16 bases. The CDR3 spans 18 residues. The DNA of the CDR3 is TGTGCCACCAGCAGAGAGTTACCGTTCGGTTCCGGGGCCAACGTCCTGACTTTC. Its protein is CATSRELPFGSGANVLTF.

This clonotype was seen a handful of times. The V gene is TRBV6-1, the J gene TRBJ2-7, with TRBD1 matching over 8 bases. V gave up 5 bases and J gave up 6 bases; unmatched junction bases: 12. The germline V gene has CDR1 MNHNS and CDR2 SASEGT. The CDR3 is made up of 15 amino acids. DNA for the CDR3: TGTGCCAGCAGTCAGGGCCGACAGGGGCCATTCGAGCAGTACTTC. It encodes CASSQGRQGPFEQYF.

DNA for the CDR3: TGTGCCAGCAGTTTATTGGCGTCCCACAATGAGCAGTTCTTC. It yields the protein CASSLLASHNEQFF. The chain has TRBV28 and TRBJ2-1; D unclear. The CDR3 totals 14 residues. CDR1 and CDR2 (germline): MDHEN, SYDVKM. Between the trimmed V and J ends, which lost 1 base and 5 bases, there was a span of 9 bases.

This clonotype has just a few counts. The V gene is TRBV12-3 or TRBV12-4, the J gene TRBJ2-1; the match to TRBD2 covers 7 bases. The CDR3 consists of 16 residues. V lost 6 bases to trimming and J lost 9 bases; unmatched junction nucleotides: 17. The CDR3 region has the DNA TGTGCCAGCAGCCCCCCCAAGTTGCGGGAGAGGGCTGAGCAGTTCTTC. Translated, it gives CASSPPKLRERAEQFF.

The table lists this clonotype with many counts. The genes are TRBV15 and TRBJ1-4, with D perhaps TRBD1 (5 bases). Germline CDR1 reads LNHNV; CDR2 reads YYDKDF (reference sequence). The CDR3 covers 18 residues. With 0 bases removed from V and 1 base from J, the gap between germline ends came to 15 bases. The CDR3 nucleotides read TGTGCCACCAGCAGAGATCCCGGGGGGTTAGGAACTAATGAAAAACTGTTTTTT. Translated, it gives CATSRDPGGLGTNEKLFF.

The rearrangement joins TRBV20-1 to TRBJ2-2; D is ambiguous. V was trimmed by 4 bases and J by 14 bases, leaving 11 bases between them. CDR3 length equals 10 residues. Germline V CDR1 and CDR2: DFQATT, SNEGSKA (reference sequence). CDR3 DNA: TGCAGTGCTAACCCGTGGAGACTGTTTTTT. Its translation is CSANPWRLFF.

There are many counts of this clonotype. J is TRBJ1-5 and V is TRBV7-4, with TRBD1 as a possible D gene (5 bases). The CDR3 runs 17 residues. Germline-derived CDR1 and CDR2 are SGHVT and SQSDAQ. Trimming stripped 4 bases from V and 0 bases from J, with 16 bases between. CDR3 in amino acids: CASSSKGAQISNQPQHF. The CDR3 coding sequence is TGTGCCAGCAGCTCTAAAGGGGCACAAATTAGCAATCAGCCCCAGCATTTT. The full variable domain, rest sourced from reference TRBV7-4 and TRBJ1-5, is GAGVSQSPRYKVAKRGRDVALRCDSISGHVTLYWYRQTLGQGSEVLTYSQSDAQRDKSGRPSGRFSAERPERSVSTLKIQRTEQGDSAVYLCASSSKGAQISNQPQHFGDGTRLSIL.

The chain links TRBV7-8 to TRBJ2-1; 10 bases line up with TRBD2. Per germline, CDR1 SGHVS and CDR2 FQNEAQ. V shed 4 bases and J 7 bases; nucleotides not matched to a gene: 7. The CDR3 length is 15 residues. The CDR3, as DNA: TGTGCCAGCAGCTACAGCGGGGGGGCCAGTAATGAGCAGTTCTTC. Residues: CASSYSGGASNEQFF.

This chain joins TRBV20-1 and TRBJ1-2; D is ambiguous. Germline CDR1 reads DFQATT; CDR2 reads SNEGSKA (reference sequence). This CDR3 is 9 amino acids long. The CDR3 loop is CQDGDGYTF. For the CDR3, the DNA is TGCCAAGATGGGGATGGCTACACCTTC.

This clonotype was counted ten times or more. The chain links TRBV7-8 to TRBJ2-5; TRBD2 agrees at 8 bases. Losses at the gene ends were 4 bases for V and 4 bases for J; bases not matched to a gene: 8. The germline gives CDR1 SGHVS, CDR2 FQNEAQ. CDR3 length: 15 residues. CDR3 sequence reads: CASSYSSGSLETQYF. The CDR3 DNA sequence: TGTGCCAGCAGCTACTCTAGCGGGTCGCTAGAGACCCAGTACTTC.

This clonotype has a handful of counts. The chain links TRBV7-9 to TRBJ2-1; no reliable D call. The V end was cut by 6 bases, the J end by 8 bases, with 8 bases between. CDR1 and CDR2 from the germline V gene are SEHNR and FQNEAQ (reference sequence). This CDR3 is 11 amino acids long. CDR3 coding DNA: TGTGCCAGCAGGGGGTACGATGAGCAGTTCTTC. Translation: CASRGYDEQFF.